This record covers a single TCR beta chain. This sample is part of a study of T cell changes during pregnancy in multiple sclerosis. The table came from immunoSEQ multiplex PCR; TCRdb's copy has only in-frame clones and leaves some out. The sample lists about 59,000 clones, approximately 94% occurring once. The material was CD8+ T cells from peripheral blood mononuclear cells, obtained after pregnancy. This TCR derives from a female donor with multiple sclerosis, enrolled in a pregnancy study.

The CDR3 sequence is CASSVSWGLGAEQYF. Here the CDR3 DNA reads TGTGCCAGCAGCGTCTCATGGGGACTAGGGGCCGAGCAGTACTTC. The genes are TRBV9 and TRBJ2-7, with 8 positions matching TRBD2. J lost 6 bases, V lost 2 bases, and 10 bases had no gene match. CDR1 SGDLS and CDR2 YYNGEE come from the germline V gene. This CDR3 region has 15 residues.